The 4 T cell receptor beta chains below were found in one sample sequenced in a study of blood T cell repertoires in COVID-19. Sequenced by immunoSEQ multiplex PCR; TCRdb stores in-frame clones only, minus some. In the table there are fewer than 150,000 clones, approximately 80% of which are singletons. The specimen sequenced was PBMCs or T cells enriched from blood (not recorded which). The receptors here all came from a woman aged 18-29 years who had been exposed to COVID-19.

This chain joins TRBV28 and TRBJ1-2; 7 bases line up with TRBD1. The CDR3 has 16 amino acids. Germline V gene data show CDR1 as MDHEN and CDR2 as SYDVKM. V was clipped by 7 bases and J by 1 base; unmatched bases: 12. The CDR3 nucleotides read TGTGCCAGCACCCGGTCGGACAGGCCCCTTAACTATGGCTACACCTTC. Translating gives CASTRSDRPLNYGYTF.

V and J are TRBV28 and TRBJ1-2; 10 positions agree with TRBD1. The CDR3 loop spans 15 amino acids. The germline V gene has CDR1 MDHEN and CDR2 SYDVKM. V shed 7 bases and J 3 bases; nucleotides not matched to a gene: 8. The CDR3 region has the DNA TGTGCCAGCACCACTGGGACAGGGGTGTACTATGGCTACACCTTC. Amino acids: CASTTGTGVYYGYTF.

V and J are TRBV4-3 and TRBJ1-5; 7 bases map to TRBD1. Trimming cost V 1 base and J 5 bases; bases outside gene matches: 5. The CDR3 covers 15 residues. Looked up from germline, CDR1 is LGHNA and CDR2 is YSLEER. This CDR3 is CASSQGTGFDQPQHF. In nucleotides, the CDR3 is TGCGCCAGCAGCCAAGGGACAGGTTTTGATCAGCCCCAGCATTTT.

The chain has TRBV4-2 and TRBJ1-4; D gene unclear. Germline lookup yields CDR1 LGHNA and CDR2 YNFKEQ. Trimming removed 3 bases from V and 5 bases from J, with 7 bases in between. The CDR3 is 13 residues long. For the CDR3, the DNA is TGTGCCAGCAGCCAGAGACTAAATGAAAAACTGTTTTTT. This codes for CASSQRLNEKLFF.